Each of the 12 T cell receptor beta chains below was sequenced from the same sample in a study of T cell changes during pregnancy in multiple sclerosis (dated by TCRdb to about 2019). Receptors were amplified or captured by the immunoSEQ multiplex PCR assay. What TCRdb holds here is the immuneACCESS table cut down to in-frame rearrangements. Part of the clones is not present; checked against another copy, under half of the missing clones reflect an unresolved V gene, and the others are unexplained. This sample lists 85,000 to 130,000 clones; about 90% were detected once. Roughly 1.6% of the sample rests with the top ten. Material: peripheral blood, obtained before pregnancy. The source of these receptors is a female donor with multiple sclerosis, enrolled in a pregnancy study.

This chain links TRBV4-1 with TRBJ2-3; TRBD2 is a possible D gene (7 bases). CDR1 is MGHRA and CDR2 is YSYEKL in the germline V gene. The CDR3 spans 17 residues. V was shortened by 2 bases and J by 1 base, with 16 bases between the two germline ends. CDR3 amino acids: CASSQRGAGVGTDTQYF. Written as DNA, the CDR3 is TGCGCCAGCAGCCAACGGGGGGCGGGAGTCGGCACAGATACGCAGTATTTT.

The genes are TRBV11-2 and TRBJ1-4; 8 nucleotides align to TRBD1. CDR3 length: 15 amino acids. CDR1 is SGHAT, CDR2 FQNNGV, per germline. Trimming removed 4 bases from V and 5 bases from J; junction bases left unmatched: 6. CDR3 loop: CASSSRTGLNEKLFF. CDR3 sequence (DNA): TGTGCCAGCAGCTCAAGGACAGGGCTCAATGAAAAACTGTTTTTT. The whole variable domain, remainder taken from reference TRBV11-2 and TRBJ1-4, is EAGVAQSPRYKIIEKRQSVAFWCNPISGHATLYWYQQILGQGPKLLIQFQNNGVVDDSQLPKDRFSAERLKGVDSTLKIQPAKLEDSAVYLCASSSRTGLNEKLFFGSGTQLSVL.

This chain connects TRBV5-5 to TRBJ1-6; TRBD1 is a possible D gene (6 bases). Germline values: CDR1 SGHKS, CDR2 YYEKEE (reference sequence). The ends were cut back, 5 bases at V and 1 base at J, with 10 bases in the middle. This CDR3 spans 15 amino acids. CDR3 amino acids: CASRIQGSYNSPLHF. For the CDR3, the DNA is TGTGCCAGCAGAATACAGGGTTCCTATAATTCACCCCTCCACTTT.

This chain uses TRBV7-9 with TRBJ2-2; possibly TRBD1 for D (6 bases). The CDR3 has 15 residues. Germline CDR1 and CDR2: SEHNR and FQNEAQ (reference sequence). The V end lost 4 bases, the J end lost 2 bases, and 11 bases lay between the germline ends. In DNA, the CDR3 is TGTGCCAGCAGCTCAAGGGACACCAACACCGGGGAGCTGTTTTTT. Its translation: CASSSRDTNTGELFF.

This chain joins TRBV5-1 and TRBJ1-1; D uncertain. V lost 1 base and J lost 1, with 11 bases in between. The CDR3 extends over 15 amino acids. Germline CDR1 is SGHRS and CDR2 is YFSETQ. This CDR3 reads CASSLLAQSNTEAFF. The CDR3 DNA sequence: TGCGCCAGCAGCTTGTTAGCCCAGTCGAACACTGAAGCTTTCTTT.

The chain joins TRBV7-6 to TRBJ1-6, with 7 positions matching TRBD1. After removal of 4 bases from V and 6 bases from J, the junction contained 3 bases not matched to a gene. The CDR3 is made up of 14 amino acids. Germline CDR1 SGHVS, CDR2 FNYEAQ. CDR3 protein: CASSSQGSNSPLHF. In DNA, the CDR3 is TGTGCCAGCAGCTCACAGGGGAGTAATTCACCCCTCCACTTT.

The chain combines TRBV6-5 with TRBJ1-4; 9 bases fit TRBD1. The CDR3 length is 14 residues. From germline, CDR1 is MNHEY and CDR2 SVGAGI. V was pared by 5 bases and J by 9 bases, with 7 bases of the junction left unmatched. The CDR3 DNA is TGTGCCAGCAGTCCGGGACAGGGATCTAAAAAACTGTTTTTT. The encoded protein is CASSPGQGSKKLFF.

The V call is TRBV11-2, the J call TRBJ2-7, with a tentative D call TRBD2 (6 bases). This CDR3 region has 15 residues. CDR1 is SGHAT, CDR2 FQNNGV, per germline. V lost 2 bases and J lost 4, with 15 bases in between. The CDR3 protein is CASSLPPGTQYEQYF. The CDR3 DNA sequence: TGTGCCAGCAGCTTACCCCCCGGGACTCAATACGAGCAGTACTTC.

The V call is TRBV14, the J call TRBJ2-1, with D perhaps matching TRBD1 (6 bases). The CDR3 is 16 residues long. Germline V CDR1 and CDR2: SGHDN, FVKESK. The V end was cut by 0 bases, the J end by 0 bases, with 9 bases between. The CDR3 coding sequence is TGTGCCAGCAGCCAAGATTCAGGGGACTCCTACAATGAGCAGTTCTTC. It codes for CASSQDSGDSYNEQFF.

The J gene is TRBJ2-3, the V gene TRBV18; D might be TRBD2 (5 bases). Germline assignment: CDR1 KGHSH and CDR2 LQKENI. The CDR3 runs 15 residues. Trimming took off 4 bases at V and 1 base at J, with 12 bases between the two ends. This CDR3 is CASSLHAGGTDTQYF. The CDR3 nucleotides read TGTGCCAGCTCACTACACGCCGGGGGCACAGATACGCAGTATTTT.

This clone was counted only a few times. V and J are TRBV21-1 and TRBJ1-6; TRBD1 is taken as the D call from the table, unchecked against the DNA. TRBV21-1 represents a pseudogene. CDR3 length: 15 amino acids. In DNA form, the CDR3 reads TGTGCCAGCAGCAAAGTGGGGACAGATAATTCACCCCTCCACTTT. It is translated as CASSKVGTDNSPLHF.

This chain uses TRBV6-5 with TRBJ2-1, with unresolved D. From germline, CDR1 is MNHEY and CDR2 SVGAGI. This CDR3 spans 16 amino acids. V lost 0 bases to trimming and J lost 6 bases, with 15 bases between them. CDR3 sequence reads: CASSYSTPRSLNEQFF. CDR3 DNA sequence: TGTGCCAGCAGTTACTCTACCCCGAGGAGTCTCAATGAGCAGTTCTTC.